The present T cell receptor beta chain was sequenced within a study of blood T cell repertoires in COVID-19. As for the study in general: From the United States, Italy and Spain came samples of acute and convalescent COVID-19. Sample material is recorded as cDNA or gDNA derived from T cells, B-cell-depleted T cells, or PBMCs.

Germline V CDR1 and CDR2: LNHDA, SQIVND (reference sequence). V lost 3 bases and J lost 12; bases outside the gene matches: 9. This CDR3 contains 15 residues. Followed over time, Seattle patients had been enrolled while infection was active. How the authors handled the data: Cell counts per sample came from amplifying reference gene primers. Produced via immunoSEQ multiplex PCR; TCRdb's table is partial and in-frame only. V and J calls and clone size come straight from that table; D and trimming were deduced from the DNA. The sample has some 300,000 clones; around nine tenths are singletons. The chain couples TRBV19 to TRBJ1-6; 9 nucleotides align to TRBD1. The TCR sequence derives from a woman in her 70s with COVID-19, enrolled during active disease. The sample was peripheral blood. The CDR3 region has the DNA TGTGCCAGTAGTATGTCAGGACAGGGGATTTTACCCCTCCACTTT. This encodes CASSMSGQGILPLHF.